This T cell receptor beta chain was documented in a study of shared clonotypes between healthy human individuals. Looking at the study overall: Each donor's CD8 memory used one plate, CD8 naive two, each CD4 subset three.

The ends lost 5 bases at V and 2 bases at J; junction bases unmatched: 4. The CDR3 extends over 15 amino acids. Germline V gene lookup returns CDR1 LNHDA and CDR2 SQIVND (reference sequence). Only in-frame clones appear in the TCRdb table, and some are missing; sequencing was by immunoSEQ multiplex PCR. The table includes about 2 million clones, 90% to 95% detected once. This sequence joins TRBV19 and TRBJ1-4; 8 bases are shared with TRBD1. This TCR was recovered from a young man in good health. Input material: naive CD4+ T cells sorted from blood. Indicated subset: CD45RA+ positively selected. This CDR3 reads CASSPRDRTNEKLFF. The CDR3 bases are TGTGCCAGTAGTCCCCGGGACAGGACTAATGAAAAACTGTTTTTT.